This is a list of T cell receptor beta chains from one sample in a study of prognosis after radiotherapy for stage I lung cancer. TCRdb redid the calling of the multiplex PCR reads with MiXCR, one entry per CDR3 protein. The table records about 15,000 distinct CDR3 sequences, around 54% of them present only once. The sequenced sample was PBMCs, obtained before or after stereotactic body radiation therapy (not recorded which). These receptors were collected from a donor aged 50 or older with non-small cell lung cancer. CDR3s include the opening cysteine and the closing phenylalanine or tryptophan. D genes are given only for firm matches. The size entry is marked missing in some rows and otherwise reads once, few, many or a size class.

J,D,length,size,V,CDR3,DNA
TRBJ1-5,NA,13,medium-sized,TRBV12-3/TRBV12-4,CASSQGGNQPQHF,TGTGCCAGCAGTCAGGGAGGCAATCAGCCCCAGCATTTT
TRBJ1-6,NA,15,NA,TRBV12-3/TRBV12-4,CASSLDLRLNSPLHF,TGTGCCAGCAGTCTCGACTTAAGGTTGAATTCACCCCTCCACTTT
TRBJ2-1,TRBD2,14,many,TRBV7-2,CASSLGLAGPEYFF,TGTGCCAGCAGCTTAGGACTAGCGGGGCCTGAATACTTCTTC
TRBJ2-3,TRBD2,17,many,TRBV5-4,CASSLSIAGGRADTQYF,TGTGCCAGCAGCTTGAGTATAGCGGGAGGGCGGGCAGATACGCAGTATTTT
TRBJ2-2,TRBD2,18,NA,TRBV7-3,CASSLRPIAGGFAGELFF,TGTGCCAGCAGCTTAAGACCAATAGCGGGAGGTTTTGCCGGGGAGCTGTTTTTT
TRBJ2-2,NA,15,NA,TRBV5-1,CASSLTPLAAGELFF,TGCGCCAGCAGCTTGACTCCCTTGGCCGCCGGGGAGCTGTTTTTT
TRBJ1-5,NA,13,once,TRBV20-1,CSARGTENQPQHF,TGCAGTGCTAGAGGGACAGAGAATCAGCCCCAGCATTTT
TRBJ2-3,TRBD2,20,medium-sized,TRBV28,CASSLWWASGRARATDTQYF,TGTGCCAGCAGTTTATGGTGGGCTAGCGGGAGGGCCCGGGCCACAGATACGCAGTATTTT
TRBJ2-3,NA,15,many,TRBV20-1,CSARDDSSSTDTQYF,TGCAGTGCTAGAGATGACAGTTCTAGCACAGATACGCAGTATTTT
TRBJ1-5,TRBD1,17,NA,TRBV5-5,CASSLTQGGDINQPQHF,TGTGCCAGCAGCTTGACTCAGGGGGGTGATATCAATCAGCCCCAGCATTTT
TRBJ2-3,NA,16,NA,TRBV4-3,CASSQEWAGASPTQYF,TGCGCCAGCAGCCAAGAGTGGGCAGGGGCCTCCCCTACGCAGTATTTT
TRBJ1-2,NA,15,NA,TRBV28,CASSLRLWSVDGYTF,TGTGCCAGCAGTTTGCGTCTCTGGTCGGTGGATGGCTACACCTTC
TRBJ2-7,TRBD2,15,once,TRBV19,CTNSTGDSGSHEQYF,TGTACCAATAGTACGGGTGATAGCGGGAGCCACGAGCAGTACTTC